This T cell receptor (beta chain) was captured in a study of ipilimumab plus nivolumab after autologous stem cell transplantation. The CDR3 consists of 14 residues. Germline CDR1 SGHNT, CDR2 YYREEE (reference sequence). V lost 0 bases and J 3 bases, leaving 10 bases between the germline ends. Findings and limits, study-wide: Per the authors, repertoire, Treg and microbiota data justify further study.

Profiled with immunoSEQ multiplex PCR; TCRdb holds only in-frame clones, not every one. Among more than 15,000 clones listed, about 80% were seen once. This clone showed up just a few times. Its matching antigen is unknown. Other DNA sequences in this sample translate to the same CDR3. This TCR derives from a male donor with diffuse large B-cell lymphoma. This rearrangement joins TRBV5-4 to TRBJ2-7; possibly TRBD2 for D (6 bases). Sample: PBMCs, taken in a trial of ipilimumab plus nivolumab as post-transplant consolidation. CDR3 region: CASSLGGGIYEQYF. The CDR3 nucleotides read TGTGCCAGCAGCTTGGGTGGCGGGATCTACGAGCAGTACTTC.